This T cell receptor (beta chain) is drawn from a study of T cells after posttransplantation cyclophosphamide. Findings and limits, study-wide: Later blood repertoires were often dominated by clones from the donor CD8+ memory compartment. Recipient CMV seropositivity and CMV reactivation strongly tracked TRB clonality. Blood and skin or GI T cell repertoires showed limited TRB overlap.

On the day of bone marrow donation, the related graft donor provided peripheral blood. Germline V gene data show CDR1 as SGHVS and CDR2 as FNYEAQ. The CDR3 covers 16 residues. With 4 bases clipped from V and 4 bases from J, the junction kept 4 bases outside the gene matches. Measured with immunoSEQ multiplex PCR; TCRdb has only the in-frame clones, and not every one. The data hold fewer than 60,000 clones, with 90% to 95% observed a single time. On this clone itself: Its matching antigen is unknown.

The J gene is TRBJ2-5, the V gene TRBV7-6; TRBD2 agrees at 15 bases. The source material was PBMCs. This receptor was obtained from a young woman in good health and a related stem cell transplant donor. For the CDR3, the DNA is TGTGCCAGCAGCTCGGGACTAGCGGGGGGCCCAGAGACCCAGTACTTC. Encoded protein: CASSSGLAGGPETQYF.